The clone carrying this T cell receptor beta chain was detected a few times. The source of the sample is a study of OX40 agonist ivuxolimab in advanced cancers. Whole-study context: Patients received intravenous ivuxolimab every 2 weeks at 0.01 to 10 mg/kg.

The V end was cut by 2 bases, the J end by 0 bases, with 5 bases between. This CDR3 is built from 13 residues. Germline-derived CDR1 and CDR2 are SNHLY and FYNNEI. TCRdb's copy holds only in-frame clones and misses some; the assay was immunoSEQ multiplex PCR. The sample has 65,000 to 70,000 clones, around four fifths seen once. This specimen was CD4+ or CD8+ T cells sorted from blood, taken in a trial of the OX40 agonist ivuxolimab. This receptor was taken from an adult with an advanced solid tumor such as melanoma, head and neck, liver or kidney cancer. V usage is TRBV2 and J usage is TRBJ2-7; no clear D gene. CDR3 bases: TGTGCCAGCAGTGAACCCTTCTCCTACGAGCAGTACTTC. Protein: CASSEPFSYEQYF.